One sample yielded the 19 T cell receptor beta chains listed below, sequenced in a study of blood T cells in healthy people across ages (dated by TCRdb to between 2015 and 2016). The method was 5' RACE. The sequencer listed for this sample is Illumina HiSeq 2500. The second PCR ran for about 6 to 11 cycles and used a J-beta primer mix along with a sample-barcoded 5' primer. The public reads were run again by TCRdb, first through fastp at Q25 and then through MiXCR, and only productive beta chains were kept. Every CDR3 protein is listed once, alongside the most common genes and DNA of its rows. In this sample the table shows about 1.8 million distinct CDR3 sequences, approximately 50% of which occur a single time. The ten most abundant clones make up over 2% of the sample. What was sequenced was blood. The receptors originated from a woman in her forties in good health.

The chain couples TRBV9 to TRBJ1-2; tentative D call: TRBD1 (5 bases). Germline CDR1 is SGDLS and CDR2 is YYNGEE. The length of the CDR3 is 15 residues. V dropped 0 bases and J dropped 2 bases, with 11 bases sitting between them. CDR3 bases: TGTGCCAGCAGCGTAGACGAGGGGACGAACTATGGCTACACCTTC. Translation gives CASSVDEGTNYGYTF.

V is TRBV20-1 and J is TRBJ2-3; possibly TRBD2 for D (5 bases). This CDR3 is 14 amino acids long. Germline CDR1 DFQATT, CDR2 SNEGSKA (reference sequence). The V end lost 6 bases, the J end lost 0 bases, and 13 bases lay between the germline ends. The CDR3 region has the DNA TGCAGTGCCGCGAAGACTACTAGCACAGATACGCAGTATTTT. It codes for CSAAKTTSTDTQYF.

The rearrangement uses TRBV20-1 and TRBJ2-7; 10 nucleotides match TRBD1. This CDR3 has 14 residues. With V trimmed by 6 bases and J by 0 bases, 5 bases remained unmatched. Per germline, CDR1 DFQATT and CDR2 SNEGSKA (reference sequence). CDR3: CSAETGGFSYEQYF. CDR3 in DNA: TGCAGTGCCGAGACAGGGGGCTTCTCCTACGAGCAGTACTTC.

The rearrangement links TRBV7-9 to TRBJ2-1; the D gene is possibly TRBD1 (5 bases). The V gene lost 5 bases and the J gene lost 6 bases, with 20 bases spanning the gap. Germline-derived CDR1 and CDR2 are SEHNR and FQNEAQ (reference sequence). There are 16 residues in the CDR3. This chain's CDR3 is CASSHAPGQQGNEQFF. The CDR3 DNA sequence: TGTGCCAGCAGCCATGCACCGGGTCAGCAGGGCAATGAGCAGTTCTTC.

The genes are TRBV20-1 and TRBJ2-7; 7 bases map to TRBD1. Germline V gene sequence: CDR1 DFQATT, CDR2 SNEGSKA (reference sequence). The J segment lost 0 bases and the V segment lost 6 bases, leaving 8 bases of the junction unmatched. The CDR3 contains 14 residues. The CDR3: CSATTDRISYEQYF. The DNA of the CDR3 is TGCAGTGCGACGACGGACAGGATCTCCTACGAGCAGTACTTC.

Only a few counts were recorded for this clonotype. The genes are TRBV28 and TRBJ2-1; 9 bases align to TRBD2. Germline V gene lookup returns CDR1 MDHEN and CDR2 SYDVKM. The CDR3 has 13 amino acids. V lost 5 bases to trimming and J lost 10 bases; unmatched junction nucleotides: 6. CDR3 DNA: TGTGCCAGCAGTAAGGGACTAGCTCGGGAGCAGTTCTTC. This codes for CASSKGLAREQFF.

V usage is TRBV28 and J usage is TRBJ1-1, with TRBD1 matching over 8 bases. Trimming at V came to 5 bases and at J to 8 bases, leaving 10 bases not matched to a gene. CDR1 and CDR2 (germline): MDHEN, SYDVKM. There are 14 residues in the CDR3. The CDR3 loop reads CASSRVTGGREAFF. CDR3 nucleotide sequence: TGTGCCAGCAGTAGAGTAACAGGGGGACGGGAAGCTTTCTTT.

V gene TRBV9 combines with J gene TRBJ1-1, with D unclear. Germline CDR1 reads SGDLS; CDR2 reads YYNGEE. V was pared by 0 bases and J by 0 bases, with 3 bases between. CDR3 length equals 13 residues. This chain's CDR3 is CASSVAMNTEAFF. In DNA, the CDR3 is TGTGCCAGCAGCGTAGCCATGAACACTGAAGCTTTCTTT.

This clonotype was counted a single time. The germline gene is not matched at one end of the junction; a read error may be the cause. The CDR3 reads CSATGQVFGYGHTF. The CDR3 bases are TGCAGCGCAACAGGACAGGTTTTTGGCTATGGCCACACCTTC. This sequence joins TRBV29-1 and TRBJ1-2; 7 positions agree with TRBD1. The CDR3 has 14 amino acids. Germline V gene lookup returns CDR1 SQVTM and CDR2 ANQGSEA.

V usage is TRBV2 and J usage is TRBJ1-2, with TRBD1 identical over 7 bases. V was pared by 3 bases and J by 2 bases, with 9 bases of the junction left unmatched. Looked up from germline, CDR1 is SNHLY and CDR2 is FYNNEI. The CDR3 sequence is 16 residues long. The DNA for the CDR3 is TGTGCCAGCAGTGAGAAAAGGGCAGGGGGAAACTATGGCTACACCTTC. It yields the protein CASSEKRAGGNYGYTF.

The rearrangement links TRBV3-1 to TRBJ2-2; 7 bases map to TRBD1. The trim removed 0 bases at V and 3 bases at J, leaving 16 bases unmatched. This CDR3 region has 20 residues. Germline V gene sequence: CDR1 LGHDT, CDR2 YNNKEL (reference sequence). The CDR3 nucleotides are TGTGCCAGCAGCCAAGACCTGCCCGGGACAGCGAAACCTCACACCGGGGAGCTGTTTTTT. It translates to CASSQDLPGTAKPHTGELFF. Full variable domain (outside the CDR3, taken from reference TRBV3-1 and TRBJ2-2): DTAVSQTPKYLVTQMGNDKSIKCEQNLGHDTMYWYKQDSKKFLKIMFSYNNKELIINETVPNRFSPKSPDKAHLNLHINSLELGDSAVYFCASSQDLPGTAKPHTGELFFGEGSRLTVL.

The genes are TRBV6-5 and TRBJ2-7; maybe TRBD2 (6 bases). The V and J ends lost 2 bases and 1 base respectively, with 12 bases between them. Germline V gene data show CDR1 as MNHEY and CDR2 as SVGAGI. CDR3 length: 15 residues. CDR3 DNA sequence: TGTGCCAGCAGTTACCGGAGGGGATGGTCCTACGAGCAGTACTTC. It translates to CASSYRRGWSYEQYF.

As DNA, the CDR3 is TGTGCCAGCAGCTTTGCCGCCGGTCAAGAGACCCAGTACTTC. This codes for CASSFAAGQETQYF. The V and J genes are TRBV7-9 and TRBJ2-5; no reliable D call. V was trimmed by 3 bases and J by 2 bases, leaving 10 bases between them. CDR1 and CDR2 (germline): SEHNR, FQNEAQ (reference sequence). CDR3 length: 14 residues. The variable domain in full, completed from reference TRBV7-9 and TRBJ2-5, reads DTGVSQNPRHKITKRGQNVTFRCDPISEHNRLYWYRQTLGQGPEFLTYFQNEAQLEKSRLLSDRFSAERPKGSFSTLEIQRTEQGDSAMYLCASSFAAGQETQYFGPGTRLLVL.

V is TRBV10-1 and J is TRBJ2-7, with D perhaps TRBD1 (6 bases). The CDR3 totals 13 residues. Trimming pared 3 bases from V and 5 bases from J, leaving 11 bases between. Germline V lookup: CDR1 WNHNN, CDR2 SYGVQD (reference sequence). The CDR3 DNA reads as TGCGCCAGCAGTGATAGGGGGAACAACGAGCAGTACTTC. Encoded protein: CASSDRGNNEQYF.

This clonotype was observed a single time. The junction departs from germline at one end; a sequencing error may be responsible. V gene TRBV4-1 combines with J gene TRBJ1-6, with TRBD1 as a possible D gene (5 bases). The CDR3 length is 16 residues. Germline loops: CDR1 MGHRA, CDR2 YSYEKL. As DNA, the CDR3 is TGCGTCAGCAGCCTCGACAGACAAGTCTATAATTCACCCCTCCACTTT. Amino acids: CVSSLDRQVYNSPLHF.

The J gene is TRBJ2-7, the V gene TRBV4-3; 7 bases match TRBD1. Germline CDR1 is LGHNA and CDR2 is YSLEER. This CDR3 spans 17 amino acids. V trimming: 1 base; J trimming: 0 bases; junction bases outside the gene matches: 9. In nucleotides, the CDR3 is TGCGCCAGCAGCCAAGTCTTAGGGGGCGCCTACTCCTACGAGCAGTACTTC. This gives the protein CASSQVLGGAYSYEQYF.

The V gene is TRBV12-3 or TRBV12-4, the J gene TRBJ2-5; the D gene is possibly TRBD1 (7 bases). V dropped 4 bases and J dropped 2 bases, with 14 bases sitting between them. This CDR3 is built from 15 residues. CDR3 DNA sequence: TGTGCCAGCAGTTGGGCGGGACAGTTGCAAGAGACCCAGTACTTC. Its protein product is CASSWAGQLQETQYF.

The genes are TRBV5-1 and TRBJ2-1, with unresolved D. Germline CDR1 and CDR2: SGHRS and YFSETQ. V lost 2 bases, J lost 0 bases, and 21 bases lay in between. The CDR3 is 19 amino acids. The CDR3 bases are TGCGCCAGCAGCTTCAGCCAGGATAACTTCTTTAGCTCCTACAATGAGCAGTTCTTC. Translated, it gives CASSFSQDNFFSSYNEQFF.

This chain uses TRBV18 with TRBJ2-7, with unresolved D. The germline V and J ends were trimmed by 6 bases and 4 bases, with 13 bases remaining between them. CDR3 length: 13 residues. Germline-derived CDR1 and CDR2 are KGHSH and LQKENI. The CDR3 sequence is CASSPTQQYEQYF. As DNA, the CDR3 is TGTGCCAGCTCTCCCACACAGCAGTACGAGCAGTACTTC. Full variable domain (rest looked up from reference TRBV18 and TRBJ2-7): NAGVMQNPRHLVRRRGQEARLRCSPMKGHSHVYWYRQLPEEGLKFMVYLQKENIIDESGMPKERFSAEFPKEGPSILRIQQVVRGDSAAYFCASSPTQQYEQYFGPGTRLTVT.